Presented here are 17 T cell receptor beta chains from one specimen sequenced in a study of T cells in Graves' hyperthyroidism and ophthalmopathy. RNA transcripts were the template for amplifying TCR beta CDR3 regions. The HTBI set primed first-round TCR CDR3 RT-PCR. TCRdb passed the multiplex PCR reads through MiXCR, listing each CDR3 protein once. The table has hundreds of thousands of distinct CDR3 sequences, roughly 15% seen once. Sample: blood. Receptors originate from a woman aged 18-30 years with Graves' hyperthyroidism.

This clonotype was seen more than once but under ten times. This rearrangement joins TRBV5-4 to TRBJ2-3; the D call may be TRBD1 or TRBD2 (5 bases each). The CDR3 contains 15 residues. Trimming removed 4 bases from V and 1 base from J, with 13 bases in between. The germline CDR1 and CDR2 sequences are SGHNT and YYREEE (reference sequence). The CDR3 sequence: CASSPARDRTDTQYF. In DNA form, the CDR3 reads TGTGCCAGCAGCCCGGCCAGGGACCGCACAGATACGCAGTATTTT.

There are many counts of this clonotype. The rearrangement links TRBV7-2 to TRBJ2-2; D unclear. CDR3 size: 14 residues. CDR1 and CDR2 (germline): SGHTA, FQGNSA. Trimming shortened V by 1 base and J by 6 bases, and 9 bases separated the two germline ends. The CDR3 region has the DNA TGTGCCAGCAGCTTAGGGAACCTACCCGGGGAGCTGTTTTTT. Translating it yields CASSLGNLPGELFF.

This clonotype has ten or more counts. This chain links TRBV3-1 with TRBJ2-7, with a possible D match to TRBD1 (7 bases). V lost 7 bases and J lost 5, with 18 bases in between. Germline CDR1 is LGHDT and CDR2 is YNNKEL (reference sequence). CDR3 length equals 14 residues. In nucleotides, the CDR3 is TGTGCCAGCAAGGGTGGAGGGGGCAGGAACGAGCAGTACTTC. Translating it yields CASKGGGGRNEQYF.

The J gene is TRBJ2-4, the V gene TRBV2; D is unclear. The V gene lost 8 bases and the J gene lost 0 bases, with 11 bases spanning the gap. The germline gives CDR1 SNHLY, CDR2 FYNNEI. This CDR3 region has 14 residues. In DNA form, the CDR3 reads TGTGCCAGCGCCAGAACGTTAGCCAAAAACATTCAGTACTTC. This encodes CASARTLAKNIQYF.

This clonotype was seen a handful of times. CDR3 residues: CASSLDREYF. The CDR3 DNA reads as TGTGCCAGCAGTTTGGACAGGGAGTATTTT. V and J are TRBV28 and TRBJ2-3, with TRBD1 matching 8 bases. The CDR3 sequence is 10 residues long. The germline V gene encodes CDR1 MDHEN and CDR2 SYDVKM. V was clipped by 3 bases and J by 13 bases; unmatched bases: 0.

This clonotype appeared many times. The chain uses TRBV7-3 and TRBJ2-1; D could derive from TRBD1 or TRBD2 (5 bases each). This CDR3 contains 16 residues. V gave up 1 base and J gave up 8 bases, with 18 bases separating them. The germline V gene encodes CDR1 SGHTA and CDR2 FQGTGA. CDR3 protein: CASSLRGPPGIDEQFF. CDR3 bases: TGTGCCAGCAGCTTAAGGGGACCCCCAGGGATCGATGAGCAGTTCTTC.

The genes are TRBV7-9 and TRBJ1-2; TRBD1 agrees at 8 bases. CDR3 length: 14 amino acids. CDR1 is SEHNR, CDR2 FQNEAQ, per germline (reference sequence). V dropped 4 bases and J dropped 6; count of bases not matched to a gene: 7. CDR3 DNA sequence: TGTGCCAGCAGCTACCCGGACAGGGAGGATGGCTACACCTTC. Its translation is CASSYPDREDGYTF. Supplemented by reference TRBV7-9 and TRBJ1-2, the full variable domain reads DTGVSQNPRHKITKRGQNVTFRCDPISEHNRLYWYRQTLGQGPEFLTYFQNEAQLEKSRLLSDRFSAERPKGSFSTLEIQRTEQGDSAMYLCASSYPDREDGYTFGSGTRLTVV.

This clonotype was seen many times. This rearrangement joins TRBV7-2 to TRBJ2-4; D is tentatively TRBD1 or TRBD2 (5 bases each). CDR1 SGHTA and CDR2 FQGNSA come from the germline V gene. This CDR3 has 21 residues. The V and J ends lost 5 bases and 0 bases respectively, with 29 bases between them. This CDR3 reads CASSRGPPGADTKLAKNIQYF. CDR3 nucleotide sequence: TGTGCCAGCAGCAGAGGGCCGCCCGGGGCTGATACTAAGCTAGCCAAAAACATTCAGTACTTC.

J is TRBJ1-1 and V is TRBV27, with unresolved D. Germline CDR1 and CDR2: MNHEY and SMNVEV (reference sequence). The CDR3 consists of 14 residues. Trimming left V 3 bases short and J 4 bases short, with 12 bases between. As DNA, the CDR3 is TGTGCCAGCAGTTTGGCAGGTTTGGGCACTGAAGCTTTCTTT. Amino acid sequence: CASSLAGLGTEAFF.

This clonotype has a count of ten or more. The chain carries TRBV29-1 and TRBJ2-1, with 15 bases fitting TRBD2. J lost 0 bases, V lost 7 bases, and 7 bases had no gene match. Germline V lookup: CDR1 SQVTM, CDR2 ANQGSEA. The CDR3 covers 17 residues. This chain's CDR3 is CSGGGLAGGNSYNEQFF. The CDR3 region has the DNA TGCAGCGGAGGGGGACTAGCGGGAGGAAACTCCTACAATGAGCAGTTCTTC.

As concerns this clonotype: Since a much larger clone is just one base distant, this may be a read error. CDR3 protein: CASSPKPLGGGNQPQHF. The DNA of the CDR3 is TGTGCCAGCTCACCAAAGCCGTTAGGGGGTGGCAATCAGCCCCAGCATTTT. This sequence joins TRBV18 and TRBJ1-5, with a possible D match to TRBD1 (6 bases). The V end was cut by 2 bases, the J end by 2 bases, with 16 bases between. Germline V CDR1 and CDR2: KGHSH, LQKENI. The CDR3 loop spans 17 amino acids.

The chain employs TRBV25-1 and TRBJ1-2; 8 bases map to TRBD1. The CDR3 runs to 14 residues. The trim removed 2 bases at V and 6 bases at J, leaving 5 bases unmatched. CDR1 is MGHDK, CDR2 SYGVNS, per germline. CDR3 in DNA: TGTGCCAGCAGTGAAGGTGGGACAGGCGATGGCTACACCTTC. Its protein product is CASSEGGTGDGYTF.

This clonotype has just a few counts. This sequence joins TRBV7-9 and TRBJ1-4, with 9 bases matching TRBD1. This CDR3 is 15 amino acids long. V dropped 4 bases and J dropped 5; count of bases not matched to a gene: 5. CDR1 is SEHNR, CDR2 FQNEAQ, per germline (reference sequence). The CDR3 nucleotides are TGTGCCAGCAGCTCGACACAGGGGGCGAATGAAAAACTGTTTTTT. It encodes CASSSTQGANEKLFF.

This clonotype was counted only a few times. The chain is built from TRBV25-1 and TRBJ1-6; TRBD1 aligns across 7 bases. This CDR3 spans 14 amino acids. Trimming removed 6 bases from V and 6 bases from J; junction bases left unmatched: 5. Germline-derived CDR1 and CDR2 are MGHDK and SYGVNS. CDR3 sequence reads: CASSGHRGNSPLHF. In DNA, the CDR3 is TGTGCCAGCAGCGGTCACAGGGGTAATTCACCCCTCCACTTT.

Ten or more counts support this clonotype. The chain has TRBV5-5 and TRBJ2-1, with D perhaps TRBD2 (6 bases). V lost 5 bases, J lost 4 bases, and 28 bases lay in between. The CDR3 runs to 19 residues. CDR1 and CDR2 from the germline V gene are SGHKS and YYEKEE (reference sequence). In DNA form, the CDR3 reads TGTGCCAGCAGGGTATGGGGAACAGTTGGGGGGAGGAGGTACAATGAGCAGTTCTTC. Its protein product is CASRVWGTVGGRRYNEQFF.

This clonotype was counted only a few times. This chain joins TRBV7-7 and TRBJ2-2, with a tentative D call TRBD2 (8 bases). The CDR3 has 15 residues. Germline CDR1 is SSHAT and CDR2 is FNYEAQ (reference sequence). CDR3 coding DNA: TGTGCTAGCGGGGCCGGGACAGTCCTCACCGGGGAGCTGTTTTTT. This translates into CASGAGTVLTGELFF.

This chain connects TRBV20-1 to TRBJ2-1; D possibly corresponds to TRBD2 (5 bases). Per germline, CDR1 DFQATT and CDR2 SNEGSKA (reference sequence). V lost 0 bases, J lost 0 bases, and 15 bases lay in between. There are 17 residues in the CDR3. The CDR3 bases are TGCAGTGCTAGAGATTGGAGCGGCAAAAGCTCCTACAATGAGCAGTTCTTC. Protein sequence: CSARDWSGKSSYNEQFF.